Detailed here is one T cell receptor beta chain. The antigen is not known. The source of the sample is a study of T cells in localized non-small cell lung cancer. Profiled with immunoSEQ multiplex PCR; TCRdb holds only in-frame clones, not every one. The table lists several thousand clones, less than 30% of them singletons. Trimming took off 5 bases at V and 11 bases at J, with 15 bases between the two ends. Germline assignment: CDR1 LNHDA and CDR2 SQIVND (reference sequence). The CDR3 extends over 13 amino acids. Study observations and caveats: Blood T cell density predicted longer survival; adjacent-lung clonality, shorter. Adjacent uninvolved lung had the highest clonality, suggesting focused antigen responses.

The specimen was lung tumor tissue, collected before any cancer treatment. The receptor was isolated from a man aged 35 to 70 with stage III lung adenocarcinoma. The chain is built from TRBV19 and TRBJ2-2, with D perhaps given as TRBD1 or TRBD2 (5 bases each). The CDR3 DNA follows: TGTGCCAGTAGTTTCTACCCGGGACGTGAGCTGTTTTTT. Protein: CASSFYPGRELFF.